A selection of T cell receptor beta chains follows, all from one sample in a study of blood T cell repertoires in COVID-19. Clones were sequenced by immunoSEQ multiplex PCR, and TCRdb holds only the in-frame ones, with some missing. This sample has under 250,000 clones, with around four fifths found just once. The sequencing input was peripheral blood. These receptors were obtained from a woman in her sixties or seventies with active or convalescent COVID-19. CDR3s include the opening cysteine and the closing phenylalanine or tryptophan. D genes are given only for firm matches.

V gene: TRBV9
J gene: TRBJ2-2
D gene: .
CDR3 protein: CASSEPAGTGELFF

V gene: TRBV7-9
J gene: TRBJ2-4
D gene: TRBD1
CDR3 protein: CASSLGLSAQGAMNIQYF

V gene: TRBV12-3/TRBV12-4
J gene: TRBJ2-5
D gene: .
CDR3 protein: CASRLVDQETQYF

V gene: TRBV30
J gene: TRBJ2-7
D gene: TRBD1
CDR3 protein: CAWGGLGQAAHEQYF

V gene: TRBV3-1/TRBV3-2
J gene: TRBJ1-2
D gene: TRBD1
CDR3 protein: CASSQDADREGGYTF

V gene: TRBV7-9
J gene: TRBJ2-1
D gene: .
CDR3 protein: CASSSKLSSYNEQFF

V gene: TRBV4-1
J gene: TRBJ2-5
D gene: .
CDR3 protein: CASSQEVRVQETQYF

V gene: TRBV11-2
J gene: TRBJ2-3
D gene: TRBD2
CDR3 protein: CASSALGTSGGGRYF

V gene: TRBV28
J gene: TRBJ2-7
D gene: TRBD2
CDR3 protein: CASSLTSGSPYEQYF

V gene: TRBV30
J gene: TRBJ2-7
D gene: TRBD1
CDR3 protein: CAWARDSHSYEQYF

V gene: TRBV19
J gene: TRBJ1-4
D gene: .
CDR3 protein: CASSIFSGQGDEKLFF

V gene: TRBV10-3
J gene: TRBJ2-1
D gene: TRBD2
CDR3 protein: CAIRDTSGGNPSYNEQFF

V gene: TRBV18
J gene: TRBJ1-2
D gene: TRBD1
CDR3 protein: CASSPPDRGYYGYTF

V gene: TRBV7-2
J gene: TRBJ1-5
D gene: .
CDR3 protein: CASSLLWEAQPQHF

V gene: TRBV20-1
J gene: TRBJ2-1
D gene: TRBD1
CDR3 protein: CSASEPGQGLNEQFF